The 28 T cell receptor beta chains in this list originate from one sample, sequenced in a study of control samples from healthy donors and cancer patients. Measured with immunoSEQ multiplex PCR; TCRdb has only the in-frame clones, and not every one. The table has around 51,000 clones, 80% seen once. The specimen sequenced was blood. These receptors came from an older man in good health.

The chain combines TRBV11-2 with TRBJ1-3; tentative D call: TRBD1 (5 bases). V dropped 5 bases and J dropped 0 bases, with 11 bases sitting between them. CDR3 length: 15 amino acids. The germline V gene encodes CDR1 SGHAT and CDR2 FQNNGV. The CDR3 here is CASSPGIGSGNTIYF. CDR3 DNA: TGTGCCAGCAGCCCAGGGATCGGCTCTGGAAACACCATATATTTT.

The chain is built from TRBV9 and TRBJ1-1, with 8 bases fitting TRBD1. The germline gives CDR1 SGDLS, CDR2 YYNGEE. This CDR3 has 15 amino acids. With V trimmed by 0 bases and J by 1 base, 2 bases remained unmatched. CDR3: CASSVVDRANTEAFF. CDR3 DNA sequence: TGTGCCAGCAGCGTAGTGGACAGGGCGAACACTGAAGCTTTCTTT.

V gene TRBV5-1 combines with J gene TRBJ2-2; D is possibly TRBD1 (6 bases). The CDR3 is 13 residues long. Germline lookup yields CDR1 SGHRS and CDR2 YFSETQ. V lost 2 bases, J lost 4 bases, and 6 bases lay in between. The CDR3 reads CASSLQGTGELFF. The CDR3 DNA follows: TGCGCCAGCAGCTTACAGGGCACCGGGGAGCTGTTTTTT.

The CDR3 bases are TGTGCCAGCAGTCACGGATCGGGTCAGCCCCAGCATTTT. Its translation is CASSHGSGQPQHF. This chain joins TRBV27 and TRBJ1-5; no definite D call. CDR3 length: 13 residues. The germline CDR1 and CDR2 sequences are MNHEY and SMNVEV (reference sequence). V gave up 5 bases and J gave up 6 bases, with 11 bases separating them.

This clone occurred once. The chain's CDR3 is CAWSVRGQGFQPQHF. Here the CDR3 DNA reads TGTGCCTGGAGTGTACGGGGACAGGGGTTTCAGCCCCAGCATTTT. The chain recombines TRBV30 with TRBJ1-5, with TRBD1 matching over 10 bases. The CDR3 has 15 amino acids. Germline values: CDR1 GTSNPN, CDR2 SVGIG (reference sequence). V shed 0 bases, J shed 6 bases, and the junction held 5 bases outside the gene matches.

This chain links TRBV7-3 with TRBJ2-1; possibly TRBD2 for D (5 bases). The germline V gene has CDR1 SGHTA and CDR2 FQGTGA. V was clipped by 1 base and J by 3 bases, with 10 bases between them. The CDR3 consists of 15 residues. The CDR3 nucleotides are TGTGCCAGCAGCTTAATGGGCGGACTCTACAATGAGCAGTTCTTC. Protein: CASSLMGGLYNEQFF.

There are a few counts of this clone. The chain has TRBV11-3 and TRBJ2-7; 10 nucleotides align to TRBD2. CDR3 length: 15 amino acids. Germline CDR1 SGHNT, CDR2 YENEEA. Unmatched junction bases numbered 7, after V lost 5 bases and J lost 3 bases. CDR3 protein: CASSASSGSNYEQYF. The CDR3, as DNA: TGTGCCAGCAGCGCCTCTAGCGGGAGCAACTACGAGCAGTACTTC. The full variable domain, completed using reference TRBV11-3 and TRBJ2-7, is EAGVVQSPRYKIIEKKQPVAFWCNPISGHNTLYWYLQNLGQGPELLIRYENEEAVDDSQLPKDRFSAERLKGVDSTLKIQPAELGDSAVYLCASSASSGSNYEQYFGPGTRLTVT.

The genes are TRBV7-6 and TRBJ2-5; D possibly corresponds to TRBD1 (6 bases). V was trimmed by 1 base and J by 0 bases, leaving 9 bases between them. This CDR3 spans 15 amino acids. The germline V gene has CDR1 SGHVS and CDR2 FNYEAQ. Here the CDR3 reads CASSLDTGYQETQYF. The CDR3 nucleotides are TGTGCCAGCAGCTTAGATACAGGGTACCAAGAGACCCAGTACTTC. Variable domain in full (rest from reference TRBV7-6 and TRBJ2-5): GAGVSQSPRYKVTKRGQDVALRCDPISGHVSLYWYRQALGQGPEFLTYFNYEAQQDKSGLPNDRFSAERPEGSISTLTIQRTEQRDSAMYRCASSLDTGYQETQYFGPGTRLLVL.

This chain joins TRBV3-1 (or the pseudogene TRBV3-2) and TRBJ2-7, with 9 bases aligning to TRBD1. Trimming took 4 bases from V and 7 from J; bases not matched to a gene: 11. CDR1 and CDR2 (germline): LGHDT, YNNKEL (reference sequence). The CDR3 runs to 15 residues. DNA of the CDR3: TGTGCCAGCAGCCCTCGGGACAGGGAATTCGGAGAGCAGTACTTC. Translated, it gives CASSPRDREFGEQYF.

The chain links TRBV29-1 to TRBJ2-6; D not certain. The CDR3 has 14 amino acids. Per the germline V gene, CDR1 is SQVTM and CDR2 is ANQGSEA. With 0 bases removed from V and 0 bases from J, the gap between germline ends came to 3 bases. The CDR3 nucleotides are TGCAGCGTTGAAGAGTTCTCTGGGGCCAACGTCCTGACTTTC. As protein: CSVEEFSGANVLTF. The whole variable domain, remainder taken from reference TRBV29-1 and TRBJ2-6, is SAVISQKPSRDICQRGTSLTIQCQVDSQVTMMFWYRQQPGQSLTLIATANQGSEATYESGFVIDKFPISRPNLTFSTLTVSNMSPEDSSIYLCSVEEFSGANVLTFGAGSRLTVL.

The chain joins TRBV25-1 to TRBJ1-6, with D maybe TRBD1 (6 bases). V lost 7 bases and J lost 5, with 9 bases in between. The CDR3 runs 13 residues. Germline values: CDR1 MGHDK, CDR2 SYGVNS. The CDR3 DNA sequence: TGTGCCAGCACCGGACAGCATAATTCACCCCTCCACTTT. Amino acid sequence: CASTGQHNSPLHF.

The CDR3 reads CASLSGGAPDTQYF. The CDR3 DNA sequence: TGTGCCAGCCTCAGCGGGGGGGCCCCAGATACGCAGTATTTT. V usage is TRBV6-5 and J usage is TRBJ2-3; 10 positions agree with TRBD2. Germline CDR1 and CDR2: MNHEY and SVGAGI. After removal of 8 bases from V and 4 bases from J, the junction contained 6 bases not matched to a gene. This CDR3 region has 14 residues.

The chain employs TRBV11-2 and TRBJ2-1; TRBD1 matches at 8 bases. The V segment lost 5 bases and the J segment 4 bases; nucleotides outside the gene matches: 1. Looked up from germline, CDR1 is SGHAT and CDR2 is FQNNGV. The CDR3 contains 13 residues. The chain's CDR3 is CASSDRGYNEQFF. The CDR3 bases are TGTGCCAGCAGCGACAGGGGATACAATGAGCAGTTCTTC.

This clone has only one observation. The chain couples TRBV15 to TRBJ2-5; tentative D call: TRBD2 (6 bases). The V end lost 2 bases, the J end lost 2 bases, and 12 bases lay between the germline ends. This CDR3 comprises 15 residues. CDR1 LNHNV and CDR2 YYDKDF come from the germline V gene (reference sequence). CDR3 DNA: TGTGCCACCAGCAGATCGGGACTGACTCAAGAGACCCAGTACTTC. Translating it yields CATSRSGLTQETQYF. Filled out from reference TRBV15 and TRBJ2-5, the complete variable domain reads DAMVIQNPRYQVTQFGKPVTLSCSQTLNHNVMYWYQQKSSQAPKLLFHYYDKDFNNEADTPDNFQSRRPNTSFCFLDIRSPGLGDTAMYLCATSRSGLTQETQYFGPGTRLLVL.

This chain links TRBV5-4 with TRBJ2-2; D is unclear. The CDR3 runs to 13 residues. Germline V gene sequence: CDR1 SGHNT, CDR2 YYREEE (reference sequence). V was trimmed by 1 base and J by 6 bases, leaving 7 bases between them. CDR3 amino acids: CASSLNVAGELFF. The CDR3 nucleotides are TGTGCCAGCAGCTTGAACGTTGCCGGGGAGCTGTTTTTT.

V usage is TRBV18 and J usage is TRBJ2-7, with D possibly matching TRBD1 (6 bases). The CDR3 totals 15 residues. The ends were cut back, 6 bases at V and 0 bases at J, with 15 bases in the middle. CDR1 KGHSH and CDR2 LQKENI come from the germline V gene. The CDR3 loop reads CASSQGRLSSYEQYF. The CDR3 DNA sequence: TGTGCCAGCTCCCAGGGGCGCTTAAGCTCCTACGAGCAGTACTTC. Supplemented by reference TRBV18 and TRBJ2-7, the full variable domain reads NAGVMQNPRHLVRRRGQEARLRCSPMKGHSHVYWYRQLPEEGLKFMVYLQKENIIDESGMPKERFSAEFPKEGPSILRIQQVVRGDSAAYFCASSQGRLSSYEQYFGPGTRLTVT.

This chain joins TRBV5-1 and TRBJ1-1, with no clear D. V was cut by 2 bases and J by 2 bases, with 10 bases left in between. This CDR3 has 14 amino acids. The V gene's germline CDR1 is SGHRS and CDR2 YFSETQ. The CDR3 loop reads CASSFDGTNTEAFF. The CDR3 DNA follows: TGCGCCAGCAGCTTTGACGGTACAAACACTGAAGCTTTCTTT.

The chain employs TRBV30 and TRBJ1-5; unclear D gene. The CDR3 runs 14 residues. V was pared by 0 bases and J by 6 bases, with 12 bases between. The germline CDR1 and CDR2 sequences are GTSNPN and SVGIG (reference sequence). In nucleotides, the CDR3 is TGTGCCTGGAGTGTACTCCGTTCTGGTCAGCCCCAGCATTTT. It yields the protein CAWSVLRSGQPQHF.

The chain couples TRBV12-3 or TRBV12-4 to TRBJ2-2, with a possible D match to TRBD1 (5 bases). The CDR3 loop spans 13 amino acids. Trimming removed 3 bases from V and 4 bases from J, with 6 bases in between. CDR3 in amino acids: CASSFQGTGELFF. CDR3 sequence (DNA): TGTGCCAGCAGTTTCCAGGGCACCGGGGAGCTGTTTTTT.

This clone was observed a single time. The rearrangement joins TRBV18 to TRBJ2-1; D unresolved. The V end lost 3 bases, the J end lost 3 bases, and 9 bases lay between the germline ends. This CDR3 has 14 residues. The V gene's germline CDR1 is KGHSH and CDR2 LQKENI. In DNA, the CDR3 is TGTGCCAGCTCACCGATGACCCTCTACAATGAGCAGTTCTTC. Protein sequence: CASSPMTLYNEQFF.

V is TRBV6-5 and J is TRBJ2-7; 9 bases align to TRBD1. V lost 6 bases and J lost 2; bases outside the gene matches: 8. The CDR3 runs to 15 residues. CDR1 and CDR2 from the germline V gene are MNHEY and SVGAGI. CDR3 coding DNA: TGTGCCAGCAGCCGAACCGGGGACAGGGCCTACGAGCAGTACTTC. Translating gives CASSRTGDRAYEQYF.

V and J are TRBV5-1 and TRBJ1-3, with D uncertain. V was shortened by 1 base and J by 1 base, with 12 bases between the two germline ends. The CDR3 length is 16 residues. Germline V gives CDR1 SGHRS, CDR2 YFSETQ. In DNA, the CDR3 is TGCGCCAGCAGCTTGACTCCTGGATTATCTGGAAACACCATATATTTT. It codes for CASSLTPGLSGNTIYF.

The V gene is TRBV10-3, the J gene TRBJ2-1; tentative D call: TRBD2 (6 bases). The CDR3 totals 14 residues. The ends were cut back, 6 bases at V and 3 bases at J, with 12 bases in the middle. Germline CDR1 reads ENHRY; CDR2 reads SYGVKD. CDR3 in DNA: TGTGCCATCAGCCCAGCGGGCGACTACAATGAGCAGTTCTTC. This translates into CAISPAGDYNEQFF.

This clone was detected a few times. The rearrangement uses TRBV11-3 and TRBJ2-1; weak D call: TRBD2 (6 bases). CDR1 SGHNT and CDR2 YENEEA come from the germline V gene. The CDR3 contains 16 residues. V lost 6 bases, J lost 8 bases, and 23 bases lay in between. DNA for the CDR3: TGTGCCAGCAGTCCTAGACCACCTCCTTGGGGGGATGAGCAGTTCTTC. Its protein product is CASSPRPPPWGDEQFF.

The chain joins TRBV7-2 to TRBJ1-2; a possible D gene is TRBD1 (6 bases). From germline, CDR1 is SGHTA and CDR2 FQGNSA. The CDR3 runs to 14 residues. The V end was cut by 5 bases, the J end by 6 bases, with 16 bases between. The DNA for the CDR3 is TGTGCCAGCAGCCAAATTTGGGGGGCCAATGGCTACACCTTC. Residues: CASSQIWGANGYTF. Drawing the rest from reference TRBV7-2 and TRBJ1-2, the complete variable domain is GAGVSQSPSNKVTEKGKDVELRCDPISGHTALYWYRQSLGQGLEFLIYFQGNSAPDKSGLPSDRFSAERTGGSVSTLTIQRTQQEDSAVYLCASSQIWGANGYTFGSGTRLTVV.

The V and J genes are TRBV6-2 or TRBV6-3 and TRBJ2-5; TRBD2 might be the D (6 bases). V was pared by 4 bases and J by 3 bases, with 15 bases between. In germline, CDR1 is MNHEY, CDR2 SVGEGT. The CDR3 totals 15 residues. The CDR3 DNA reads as TGTGCCAGCAGTTCGCCGGGACTTACCGAAGAGACCCAGTACTTC. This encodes CASSSPGLTEETQYF.

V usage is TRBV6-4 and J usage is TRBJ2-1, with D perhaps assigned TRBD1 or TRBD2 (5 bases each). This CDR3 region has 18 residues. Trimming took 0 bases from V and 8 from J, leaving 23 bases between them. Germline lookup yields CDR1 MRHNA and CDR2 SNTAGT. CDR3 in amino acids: CASSDSLISGRGRDEQFF. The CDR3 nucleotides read TGTGCCAGCAGTGACTCGTTAATCAGCGGAAGGGGTAGGGATGAGCAGTTCTTC.

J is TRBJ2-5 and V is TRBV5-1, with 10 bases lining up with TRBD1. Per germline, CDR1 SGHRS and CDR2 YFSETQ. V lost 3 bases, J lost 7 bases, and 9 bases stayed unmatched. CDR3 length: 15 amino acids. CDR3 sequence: CASSSSGTGVGTQYF. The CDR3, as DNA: TGCGCCAGCAGCTCCTCGGGGACAGGGGTTGGGACCCAGTACTTC. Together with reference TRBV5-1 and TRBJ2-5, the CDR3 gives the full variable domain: KAGVTQTPRYLIKTRGQQVTLSCSPISGHRSVSWYQQTPGQGLQFLFEYFSETQRNKGNFPGRFSGRQFSNSRSEMNVSTLELGDSALYLCASSSSGTGVGTQYFGPGTRLLVL.